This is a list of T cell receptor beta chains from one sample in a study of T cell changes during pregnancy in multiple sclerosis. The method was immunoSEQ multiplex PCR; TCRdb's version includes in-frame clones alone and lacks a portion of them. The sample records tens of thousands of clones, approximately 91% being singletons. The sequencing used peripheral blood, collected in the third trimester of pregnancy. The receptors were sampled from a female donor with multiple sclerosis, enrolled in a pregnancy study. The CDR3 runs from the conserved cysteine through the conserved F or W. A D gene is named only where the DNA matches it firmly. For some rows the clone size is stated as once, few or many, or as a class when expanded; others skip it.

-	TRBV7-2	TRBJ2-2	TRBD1	CASSLNRGSTGELFF	TGTGCCAGCAGCTTAAACAGGGGAAGCACCGGGGAGCTGTTTTTT
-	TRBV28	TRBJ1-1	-	CASSLFVTFTTEAFF	TGTGCCAGCAGTTTATTCGTGACTTTTACCACTGAAGCTTTCTTT
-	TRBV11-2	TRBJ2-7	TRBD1	CASSPTGGNYEQYF	TGTGCCAGCAGTCCTACAGGGGGAAACTACGAGCAGTACTTC
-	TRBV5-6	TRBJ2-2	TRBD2	CASSLAGGAGELFF	TGTGCCAGCAGCTTGGCGGGGGGGGCCGGGGAGCTGTTTTTT
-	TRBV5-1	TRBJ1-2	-	CASSLGAIAGNYGYTF	TGCGCCAGCAGCTTGGGCGCCATCGCGGGTAACTATGGCTACACCTTC
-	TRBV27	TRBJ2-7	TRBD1	CASHKQTGSFGEQYF	TGTGCCAGCCATAAACAGACAGGGAGCTTTGGAGAGCAGTACTTC
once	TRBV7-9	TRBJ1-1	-	CASSPWRGGETEAFF	TGTGCCAGCAGCCCGTGGAGGGGTGGGGAAACTGAAGCTTTCTTT
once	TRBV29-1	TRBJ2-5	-	CSVEKGGGETQYF	TGCAGCGTTGAAAAAGGCGGAGGAGAGACCCAGTACTTC
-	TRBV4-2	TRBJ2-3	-	CASSPKTLRGDTQYF	TGTGCCAGCAGCCCGAAAACACTGAGAGGAGATACGCAGTATTTT
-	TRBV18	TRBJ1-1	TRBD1	CASSPSGDRFTEAFF	TGTGCCAGCTCACCGTCAGGGGACAGGTTCACTGAAGCTTTCTTT
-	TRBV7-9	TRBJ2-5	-	CASSSFRGQETQYF	TGTGCCAGCAGCAGTTTCCGGGGCCAAGAGACCCAGTACTTC
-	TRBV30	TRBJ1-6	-	CAWSVLYGSPLHF	TGTGCCTGGAGTGTACTTTATGGTTCACCCCTCCACTTT
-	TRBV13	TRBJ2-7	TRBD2	CASSRLAGVMVYEQYF	TGTGCCAGCAGCAGGCTAGCGGGGGTCATGGTCTACGAGCAGTACTTC
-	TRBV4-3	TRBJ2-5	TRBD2	CASSPTGVAGETQYF	TGCGCCAGCAGCCCTACCGGGGTAGCGGGGGAGACCCAGTACTTC
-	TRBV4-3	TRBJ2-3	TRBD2	CASSRDLAGGSDTQYF	TGCGCCAGCAGCCGGGATCTAGCGGGGGGGTCAGATACGCAGTATTTT
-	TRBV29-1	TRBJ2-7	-	CSVVNLGSYYEQYF	TGCAGCGTTGTTAATCTCGGCAGTTACTACGAGCAGTACTTC
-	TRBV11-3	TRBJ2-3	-	CASSQGLFGVTDTQYF	TGTGCCAGCAGCCAGGGGCTCTTCGGGGTCACAGATACGCAGTATTTT
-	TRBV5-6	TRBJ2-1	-	CASSDGQTLKQFF	TGTGCCAGCAGCGATGGACAGACCCTCAAGCAGTTCTTC
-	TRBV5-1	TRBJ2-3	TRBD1	CASSLRQGAGDTQYF	TGCGCCAGCAGCTTAAGACAGGGGGCGGGAGATACGCAGTATTTT
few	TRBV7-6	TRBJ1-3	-	CASSSPGVAWGGNTIYF	TGTGCCAGCAGCTCACCCGGGGTGGCTTGGGGTGGAAACACCATATATTTT
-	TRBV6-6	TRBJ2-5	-	CASSSRGGAETQYF	TGTGCCAGCAGTTCCCGGGGAGGAGCAGAGACCCAGTACTTC
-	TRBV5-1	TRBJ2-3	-	CASSLDSPDTQYF	TGCGCCAGCAGCTTGGACAGTCCAGATACGCAGTATTTT